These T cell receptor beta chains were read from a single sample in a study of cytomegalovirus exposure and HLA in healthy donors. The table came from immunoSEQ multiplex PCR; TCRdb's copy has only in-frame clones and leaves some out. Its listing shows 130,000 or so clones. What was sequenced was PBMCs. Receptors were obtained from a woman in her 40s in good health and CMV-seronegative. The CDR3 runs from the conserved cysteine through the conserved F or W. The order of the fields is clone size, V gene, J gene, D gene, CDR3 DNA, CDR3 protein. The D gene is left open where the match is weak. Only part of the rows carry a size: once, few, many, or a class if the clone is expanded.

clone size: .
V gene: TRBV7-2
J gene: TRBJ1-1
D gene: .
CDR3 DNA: TGTGCCAGCACTTTACAGCTGAACACTGAAGCTTTCTTT
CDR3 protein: CASTLQLNTEAFF

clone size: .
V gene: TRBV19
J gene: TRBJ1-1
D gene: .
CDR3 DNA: TGTGCCAGTACCCATGCGTTTTATGCTGAAGCTTTCTTT
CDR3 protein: CASTHAFYAEAFF

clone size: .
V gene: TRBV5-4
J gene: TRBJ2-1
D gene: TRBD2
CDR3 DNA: TGTGCCAGCAGCTCGAGTCTGGGGGAGGGCAATGAGCAGTTCTTC
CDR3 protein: CASSSSLGEGNEQFF

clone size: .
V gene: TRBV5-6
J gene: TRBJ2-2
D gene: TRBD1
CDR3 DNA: TGTGCCAGCAGCTTGGGGACAGGAAGGACCGGGGAGCTGTTTTTT
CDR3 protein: CASSLGTGRTGELFF

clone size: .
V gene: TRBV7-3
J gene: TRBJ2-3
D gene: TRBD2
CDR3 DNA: TGTGCCAGCAGCCCCTCCCTAGCGGGGGGTGGCACAGATACGCAGTATTTT
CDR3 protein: CASSPSLAGGGTDTQYF

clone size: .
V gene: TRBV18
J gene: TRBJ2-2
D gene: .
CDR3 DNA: TGTGCCAGCTCACCTGCGGTGTCCGGGGAGCTGTTTTTT
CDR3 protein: CASSPAVSGELFF

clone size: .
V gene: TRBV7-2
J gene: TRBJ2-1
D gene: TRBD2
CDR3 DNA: TGTGCCAGCAGCTCACGATGGCGGGGGGCGGGTAATGAGCAGTTCTTC
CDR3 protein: CASSSRWRGAGNEQFF

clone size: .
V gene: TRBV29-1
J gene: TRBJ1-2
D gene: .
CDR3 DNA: TGCAGCGTTGAACTAAACTATGGCTACACCTTC
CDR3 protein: CSVELNYGYTF

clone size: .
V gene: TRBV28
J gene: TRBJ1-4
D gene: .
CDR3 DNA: TGTGCCAGCAGTTTTTTAAGGGGTTCAGAACTGTTTTTT
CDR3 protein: CASSFLRGSELFF

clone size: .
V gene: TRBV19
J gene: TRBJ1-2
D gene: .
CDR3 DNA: TGTGCCAGTTGTCAGGGGTTCTATGGCTACACCTTC
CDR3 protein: CASCQGFYGYTF

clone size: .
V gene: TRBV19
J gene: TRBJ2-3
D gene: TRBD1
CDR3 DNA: TGTGCCACCAGAGGGGGACAGGGAATAACAGATACGCAGTATTTT
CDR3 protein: CATRGGQGITDTQYF

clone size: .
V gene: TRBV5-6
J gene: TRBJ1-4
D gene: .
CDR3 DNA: TGTGCCAGCAGCTTGTACAGATCTAATGAAAAACTGTTTTTT
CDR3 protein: CASSLYRSNEKLFF

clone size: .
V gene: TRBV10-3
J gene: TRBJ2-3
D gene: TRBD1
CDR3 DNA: TGTGCCATCAGTGATAACAGGGGGATAACAGATACGCAGTATTTT
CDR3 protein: CAISDNRGITDTQYF

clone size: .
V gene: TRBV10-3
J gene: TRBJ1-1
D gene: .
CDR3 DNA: TGTGCCATCAGTGCGTCGAAATACGGGTTCCTGAACACTGAAGCTTTCTTT
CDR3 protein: CAISASKYGFLNTEAFF

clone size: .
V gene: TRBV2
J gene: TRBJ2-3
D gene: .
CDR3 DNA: TGTGCCAGCAGCATGGGACAAACAGATACGCAGTATTTT
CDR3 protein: CASSMGQTDTQYF

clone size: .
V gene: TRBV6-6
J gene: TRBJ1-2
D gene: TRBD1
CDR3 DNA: TGTGCCAGCAGCCCCGGGACAGGGACTTATGACTATGGCTACACCTTC
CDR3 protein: CASSPGTGTYDYGYTF

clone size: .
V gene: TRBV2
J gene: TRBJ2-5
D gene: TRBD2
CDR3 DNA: TGTGCCAGCAGCCGCGGGACTAGCGCTCTCCAAGAGACCCAGTACTTC
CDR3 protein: CASSRGTSALQETQYF

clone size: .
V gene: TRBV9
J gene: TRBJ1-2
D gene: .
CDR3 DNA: TGTGCCAGCAGCGTAGGGCAGGCAGCTAACTATGGCTACACCTTC
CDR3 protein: CASSVGQAANYGYTF

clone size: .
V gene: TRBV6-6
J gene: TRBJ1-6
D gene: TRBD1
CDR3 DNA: TGTGCCAGCAGTCCCTCGGGGGGACAGGGCTCACCCCTCCACTTT
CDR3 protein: CASSPSGGQGSPLHF

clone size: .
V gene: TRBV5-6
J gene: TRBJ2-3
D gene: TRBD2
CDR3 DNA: TGTGCCAGCAGCTCCCCCGGACTAGCGGGGGGGAGCACAGATACGCAGTATTTT
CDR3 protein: CASSSPGLAGGSTDTQYF

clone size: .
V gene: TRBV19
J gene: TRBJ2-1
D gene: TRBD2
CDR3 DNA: TGTGCCAGTAACCCGGCTAGCGGGGGGTACAATGAGCAGTTCTTC
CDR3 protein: CASNPASGGYNEQFF

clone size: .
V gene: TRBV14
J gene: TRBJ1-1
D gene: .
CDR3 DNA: TGTGCCAGCAGCCTACTTGTTCGGGACACTGAAGCTTTCTTT
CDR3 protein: CASSLLVRDTEAFF

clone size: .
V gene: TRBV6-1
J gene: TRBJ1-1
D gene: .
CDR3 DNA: TGTGCCAGCAGCCTAGGCACTGAAGCTTTCTTT
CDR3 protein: CASSLGTEAFF

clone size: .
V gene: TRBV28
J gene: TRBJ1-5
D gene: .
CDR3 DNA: TGTGCCAGCAGTCTAGGGGTACTATGGGGTAGCAATCAGCCCCAGCATTTT
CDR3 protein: CASSLGVLWGSNQPQHF

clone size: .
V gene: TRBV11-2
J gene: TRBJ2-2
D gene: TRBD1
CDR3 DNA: TGTGCCAGCAGCGCGACTGGGACAGGGATCACCGGGGAGCTGTTTTTT
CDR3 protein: CASSATGTGITGELFF

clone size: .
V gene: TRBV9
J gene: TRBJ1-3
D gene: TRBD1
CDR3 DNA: TGTGCCAGCAGCCGAGCAGGGGGCTCTGGAAACACCATATATTTT
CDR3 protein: CASSRAGGSGNTIYF

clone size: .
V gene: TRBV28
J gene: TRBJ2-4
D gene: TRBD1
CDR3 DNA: TGTGCCAGCAGTTTCTTCCCGGGACAGATGGGTCAGTACTTC
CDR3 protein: CASSFFPGQMGQYF

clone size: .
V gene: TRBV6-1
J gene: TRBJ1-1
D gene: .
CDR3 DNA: TGTGCCAGCCTTTACAGAGTCGCTTTCTTT
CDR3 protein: CASLYRVAFF

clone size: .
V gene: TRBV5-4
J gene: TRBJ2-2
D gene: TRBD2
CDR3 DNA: TGTGCCAGCAGCTTACTAGCGGGGGGCGCGAACACCGGGGAGCTGTTTTTT
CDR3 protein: CASSLLAGGANTGELFF

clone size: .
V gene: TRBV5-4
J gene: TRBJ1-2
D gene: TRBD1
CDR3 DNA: TGTGCCAGCAGTAGACAGGGGAACTATGGCTACACCTTC
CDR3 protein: CASSRQGNYGYTF

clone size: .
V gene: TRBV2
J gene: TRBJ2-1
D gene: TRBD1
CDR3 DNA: TGTGCCAGCAGTGAAGTCGGGGGACAGGGGGTTGAGCAGTTCTTC
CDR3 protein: CASSEVGGQGVEQFF

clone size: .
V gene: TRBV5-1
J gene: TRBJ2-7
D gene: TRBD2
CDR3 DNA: TGCGCCAGCAGCTTTACTAGCGGGTTCGAGCAGTACTTC
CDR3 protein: CASSFTSGFEQYF

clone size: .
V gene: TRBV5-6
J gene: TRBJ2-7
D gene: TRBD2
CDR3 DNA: TGTGCCAGCAGCCTGCAACTAGCGGGGGACTCCTACGAGCAGTACTTC
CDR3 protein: CASSLQLAGDSYEQYF

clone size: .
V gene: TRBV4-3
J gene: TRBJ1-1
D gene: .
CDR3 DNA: TGCGCCAGCAGCCAAGGTCGGACACTGAACACTGAAGCTTTCTTT
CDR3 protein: CASSQGRTLNTEAFF

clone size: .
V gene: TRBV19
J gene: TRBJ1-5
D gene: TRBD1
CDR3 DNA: TGTGCCAGTAGTATGGGGACAGGGAACCAGCCCCAGCATTTT
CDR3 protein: CASSMGTGNQPQHF

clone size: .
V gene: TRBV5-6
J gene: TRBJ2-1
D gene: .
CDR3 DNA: TGTGCCAGCAGCACGACACAACTGGGTGAGCAGTTCTTC
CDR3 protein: CASSTTQLGEQFF

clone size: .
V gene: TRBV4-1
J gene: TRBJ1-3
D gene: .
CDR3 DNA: TGCGCCAGCAGCCAAGAAAATCGGCAGGGGATTGCTGGAAACACCATATATTTT
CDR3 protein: CASSQENRQGIAGNTIYF

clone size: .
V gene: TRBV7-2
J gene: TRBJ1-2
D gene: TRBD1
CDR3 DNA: TGTGCCAGCAGCTCAACCCTCACAGGGGATGGCTACACCTTC
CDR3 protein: CASSSTLTGDGYTF

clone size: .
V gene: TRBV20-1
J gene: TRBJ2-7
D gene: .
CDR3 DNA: TGCAGTGCCCCTTCGGGATACGAGCAGTACTTC
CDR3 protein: CSAPSGYEQYF

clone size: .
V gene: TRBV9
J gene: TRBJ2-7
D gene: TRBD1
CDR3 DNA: TGTGCCAGCAGCCTCGGACAGGGGAGCGACGAGCAGTACTTC
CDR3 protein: CASSLGQGSDEQYF

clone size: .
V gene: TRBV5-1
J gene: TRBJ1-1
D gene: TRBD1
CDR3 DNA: TGCGCCAGCAGCTACGGGACAGGGGGGCAGAACACTGAAGCTTTCTTT
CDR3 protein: CASSYGTGGQNTEAFF

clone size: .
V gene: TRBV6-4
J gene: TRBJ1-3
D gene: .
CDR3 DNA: TGTGCCAGCAGCCGGTGGGGGGGCCGTGGAAACACCATATATTTT
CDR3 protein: CASSRWGGRGNTIYF

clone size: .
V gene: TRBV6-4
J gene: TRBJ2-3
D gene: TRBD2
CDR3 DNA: TGTGCCAGCAGTGACTTAGCGGGGGGGAGCACAGATACGCAGTATTTT
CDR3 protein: CASSDLAGGSTDTQYF

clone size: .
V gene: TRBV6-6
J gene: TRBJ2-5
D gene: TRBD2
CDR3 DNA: TGTGCCAGCAGTTACCTAGCGGGGGAACAAGAGACCCAGTACTTC
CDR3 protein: CASSYLAGEQETQYF

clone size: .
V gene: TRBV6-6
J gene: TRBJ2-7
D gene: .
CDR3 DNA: TGTGCCAGCACCCCGCGACAGGGAGGCTACGAGCAGTACTTC
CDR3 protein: CASTPRQGGYEQYF

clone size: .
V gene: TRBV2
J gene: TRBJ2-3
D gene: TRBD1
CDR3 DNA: TGTGCCAGCAAGAGGGGGCCCACAGATACGCAGTATTTT
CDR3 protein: CASKRGPTDTQYF

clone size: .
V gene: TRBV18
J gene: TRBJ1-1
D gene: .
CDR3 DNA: TGTGCCAGCTCTCCGGACATTAACACTGAAGCTTTCTTT
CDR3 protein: CASSPDINTEAFF

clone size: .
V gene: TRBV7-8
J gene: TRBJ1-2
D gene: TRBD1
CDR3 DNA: TGTGCCAGCAGCTTAATGGGACAGATCTATGGCTACACCTTC
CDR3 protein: CASSLMGQIYGYTF

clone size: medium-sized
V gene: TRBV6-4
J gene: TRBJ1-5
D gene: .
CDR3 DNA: TGTGCCAGCAGTGAAGCCTACGGTCAGCCCCAGCATTTT
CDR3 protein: CASSEAYGQPQHF

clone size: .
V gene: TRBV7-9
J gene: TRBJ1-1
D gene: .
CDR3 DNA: TGTGCCAGCAGCCACGGGGACACTGAAGCTTTCTTT
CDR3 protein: CASSHGDTEAFF

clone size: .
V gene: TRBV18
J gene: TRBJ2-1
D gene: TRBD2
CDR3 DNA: TGTGCCAGCTCACCCCGAGGCGGGGGGTCCGAATCGGGTGAGCAGTTCTTC
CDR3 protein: CASSPRGGGSESGEQFF

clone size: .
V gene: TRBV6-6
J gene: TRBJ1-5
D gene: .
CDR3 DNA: TGTGCCAGCAGTTCACGGGGGACTTCGTTCAATCAGCCCCAGCATTTT
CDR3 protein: CASSSRGTSFNQPQHF

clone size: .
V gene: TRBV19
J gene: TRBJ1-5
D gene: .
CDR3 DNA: TGTGCCAGTAGTATGGGCGTATCGGCCCGTAATCAGCCCCAGCATTTT
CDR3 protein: CASSMGVSARNQPQHF

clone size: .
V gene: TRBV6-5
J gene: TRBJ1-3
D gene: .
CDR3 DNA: TGTGCCAGCAGTTACTCTCGAGGTCTCACAAGAAACACCATATATTTT
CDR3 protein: CASSYSRGLTRNTIYF

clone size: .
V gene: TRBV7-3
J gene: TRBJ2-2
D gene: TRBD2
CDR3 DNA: TGTGCCAGCAGCCGGACTAGCGGGGCGGACACCGGGGAGCTGTTTTTT
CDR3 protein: CASSRTSGADTGELFF

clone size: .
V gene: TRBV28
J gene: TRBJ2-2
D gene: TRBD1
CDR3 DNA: TGTGCCAGCAGGAGGGACAGCATCACCGGGGAGCTGTTTTTT
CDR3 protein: CASRRDSITGELFF